These 28 T cell receptor beta chains were all obtained from the same sample, sequenced in a study of metastatic and nonmetastatic thyroid tumors. All patients were treatment-naive before thyroid surgery. Using MiXCR, TCRdb reanalyzed the PCR reads. The sample gives some 24,000 clones, under 25% of which show up once; roughly 13% is in the top ten. The specimen was blood. These receptors all stem from a male donor with papillary thyroid cancer or a benign thyroid nodule (not recorded which). Some clones in this sample may be carry-over from other donors' samples.

In its sample, this clone was seen many times. The chain joins TRBV28 to TRBJ2-7; D not resolved. CDR1 MDHEN and CDR2 SYDVKM come from the germline V gene. The length of the CDR3 is 13 residues. Between the trimmed V and J ends, which lost 8 bases and 3 bases, there was a span of 14 bases. CDR3 sequence reads: CASRSGENYEQYF. CDR3 coding DNA: TGTGCCAGCCGGTCAGGCGAGAACTACGAGCAGTACTTC.

This chain uses TRBV6-1 with TRBJ1-5; D is perhaps TRBD1 (5 bases). The V and J ends lost 6 bases and 6 bases respectively, with 21 bases between them. Germline V gene lookup returns CDR1 MNHNS and CDR2 SASEGT. The CDR3 is made up of 16 amino acids. CDR3 in amino acids: CASSRGGVCASQPQHF. CDR3 DNA: TGTGCCAGCAGCCGGGGCGGGGTGTGCGCATCTCAGCCCCAGCATTTT.

This clone was observed a handful of times. Sequence at one end of the junction differs from germline and may be a read error. V and J are TRBV6-2 or TRBV6-3 and TRBJ2-6, with 7 bases fitting TRBD1. Germline loops: CDR1 MNHEY, CDR2 SVGEGT. CDR3 length: 14 residues. CDR3 in amino acids: CASGTGAGSNVLTF. The CDR3 DNA is TGTGCCAGCGGCACAGGGGCAGGGTCCAACGTCCTTACTTTC.

This clone was counted many times. The chain combines TRBV28 with TRBJ2-5; TRBD2 matches at 10 bases. Looked up from germline, CDR1 is MDHEN and CDR2 is SYDVKM. V lost 5 bases and J lost 4; bases outside the gene matches: 7. This CDR3 contains 15 residues. The CDR3 DNA is TGTGCCAGCAGTACGCCTAGCGGGAGAAGAGAGACCCAGTACTTC. Encoded protein: CASSTPSGRRETQYF.

At least ten counts were recorded for this clone. This chain's CDR3 is CARGTGQNTEAFF. In nucleotides, the CDR3 is TGTGCCAGGGGGACAGGGCAGAACACTGAAGCTTTCTTT. The chain has TRBV25-1 and TRBJ1-1, with 9 bases identical to TRBD1. This CDR3 has 13 amino acids. With 9 bases clipped from V and 1 base from J, the junction kept 3 bases outside the gene matches. Looked up from germline, CDR1 is MGHDK and CDR2 is SYGVNS.

This clone was seen ten or more times. The rearrangement joins TRBV28 to TRBJ2-1, with D possibly TRBD2 on 6 matching bases. From germline, CDR1 is MDHEN and CDR2 SYDVKM. The CDR3 sequence is 15 residues long. The V end lost 6 bases, the J end lost 1 base, and 13 bases lay between the germline ends. CDR3 loop: CASRAPAGSYNEQFF. The CDR3 DNA reads TGTGCCAGCAGAGCCCCGGCGGGGTCCTACAATGAGCAGTTCTTC.

This clone was found many times. The chain employs TRBV29-1 and TRBJ2-5; D is tentatively TRBD1 or TRBD2 (5 bases each). Trimming cost V 4 bases and J 2 bases, with 14 bases left between them. This CDR3 region has 14 residues. The germline gives CDR1 SQVTM, CDR2 ANQGSEA. CDR3: CSVAGSWGQETQYF. The CDR3 DNA sequence: TGCAGCGTTGCTGGCTCCTGGGGGCAAGAGACCCAGTACTTC.

This clone showed up many times. The gene calls are TRBV4-1 and TRBJ2-7; D is perhaps TRBD1 (5 bases). The CDR3 covers 15 residues. Germline V gives CDR1 MGHRA, CDR2 YSYEKL. The V gene lost 0 bases and the J gene lost 4 bases, with 13 bases spanning the gap. CDR3 nucleotides: TGCGCCAGCAGCCAAGATGCAGGGAAGTTTTACGAGCAGTACTTC. The encoded protein is CASSQDAGKFYEQYF.

This clone was counted a few times. The V call is TRBV6-1, the J call TRBJ2-7; maybe TRBD2 (6 bases). V lost 2 bases and J 1 base, leaving 12 bases between the germline ends. The germline V gene encodes CDR1 MNHNS and CDR2 SASEGT. The CDR3 is made up of 15 amino acids. CDR3 coding DNA: TGTGCCAGCAGTGAAAAGGCGGAGGGGTCCTACGAGCAGTACTTC. Amino acids: CASSEKAEGSYEQYF.

This clone was counted at least ten times. The rearrangement links TRBV6-1 to TRBJ2-3, with 7 bases that match TRBD2. The J segment lost 1 base and the V segment lost 0 bases, leaving 1 base of the junction unmatched. This CDR3 spans 15 amino acids. Germline V gene lookup returns CDR1 MNHNS and CDR2 SASEGT. The CDR3 here is CASSEAAGGTDTQYF. CDR3 DNA: TGTGCCAGCAGTGAAGCTGCGGGAGGCACAGATACGCAGTATTTT.

This clone was seen many times. The V gene is TRBV30, the J gene TRBJ2-3; D is uncertain. The CDR3 has 15 residues. The V and J ends lost 4 bases and 2 bases respectively, with 16 bases between them. The germline CDR1 and CDR2 sequences are GTSNPN and SVGIG (reference sequence). CDR3 bases: TGTGCCTGGAACTTTGTCCTCGGTCACACAGATACGCAGTATTTT. Translation: CAWNFVLGHTDTQYF.

This clone was recorded many times. The chain has TRBV15 and TRBJ2-3; D tentatively reads TRBD1 or TRBD2 (6 bases each). V was cut by 1 base and J by 0 bases, with 11 bases left in between. CDR3 length: 16 amino acids. Germline assignment: CDR1 LNHNV and CDR2 YYDKDF (reference sequence). This CDR3 is CATSRGRGSSTDTQYF. DNA of the CDR3: TGTGCCACCAGCAGAGGGAGGGGGTCCAGCACAGATACGCAGTATTTT. The full variable domain, its missing parts supplied by reference TRBV15 and TRBJ2-3, is DAMVIQNPRYQVTQFGKPVTLSCSQTLNHNVMYWYQQKSSQAPKLLFHYYDKDFNNEADTPDNFQSRRPNTSFCFLDIRSPGLGDTAMYLCATSRGRGSSTDTQYFGPGTRLTVL.

This clone was counted ten times or more. This sequence joins TRBV19 and TRBJ2-3; TRBD2 aligns across 9 bases. The CDR3 consists of 14 residues. V gave up 5 bases and J gave up 6 bases; unmatched junction bases: 6. Germline V gene data show CDR1 as LNHDA and CDR2 as SQIVND (reference sequence). This CDR3 is CASSGSGRSDTQYF. The CDR3 nucleotides read TGTGCCAGTAGTGGGAGCGGGAGGTCGGATACGCAGTATTTT.

A remark on this clone: Given a much more abundant clone one base away, this may be a read error. The CDR3 reads CSADMTGGSEQYF. For the CDR3, the DNA is TGCAGTGCTGACATGACTGGCGGGAGCGAGCAGTACTTC. The chain joins TRBV20-1 to TRBJ2-7; TRBD2 matches 7 bases. The CDR3 runs 13 residues. Germline CDR1 DFQATT, CDR2 SNEGSKA (reference sequence). Trimming took 5 bases from V and 6 from J; bases not matched to a gene: 10.

This clone showed up many times. This chain links TRBV7-6 with TRBJ2-2; D is ambiguous. This CDR3 comprises 13 residues. Germline loops: CDR1 SGHVS, CDR2 FNYEAQ. Trimming shortened V by 3 bases and J by 8 bases, and 10 bases separated the two germline ends. CDR3 nucleotide sequence: TGTGCCAGCAGCTTTGGTGATATAGGGGAGCTGTTTTTT. It yields the protein CASSFGDIGELFF.

This clone was observed many times. The V gene is TRBV19, the J gene TRBJ2-5; a weak D match, TRBD1 (6 bases). Trimming took off 8 bases at V and 6 bases at J, with 19 bases between the two ends. Germline assignment: CDR1 LNHDA and CDR2 SQIVND (reference sequence). The CDR3 has 14 residues. The DNA of the CDR3 is TGTGCCAGTTCAACCGGGACACGGACTCAGACCCAGTACTTC. Protein sequence: CASSTGTRTQTQYF.

The V and J genes are TRBV28 and TRBJ2-4; possible D gene TRBD2, 6 bases. The germline V gene has CDR1 MDHEN and CDR2 SYDVKM. The CDR3 spans 13 residues. Trimming shortened V by 5 bases and J by 11 bases, and 16 bases separated the two germline ends. DNA for the CDR3: TGTGCCAGCAGTGGGCCTTTAGCGGACCTTCAGTACTTC. Protein product: CASSGPLADLQYF. The full variable domain, with the rest looked up from reference TRBV28 and TRBJ2-4, is DVKVTQSSRYLVKRTGEKVFLECVQDMDHENMFWYRQDPGLGLRLIYFSYDVKMKEKGDIPEGYSVSREKKERFSLILESASTNQTSMYLCASSGPLADLQYFGAGTRLSVL.

This clone is judged medium-sized. This rearrangement joins TRBV4-1 to TRBJ1-5, with D possibly TRBD1 on 6 matching bases. The CDR3 consists of 18 residues. From germline, CDR1 is MGHRA and CDR2 YSYEKL. V was pared by 1 base and J by 7 bases, with 23 bases between. The CDR3 sequence is CASSQVAPSGGRGQPQHF. The CDR3 region has the DNA TGCGCCAGCAGCCAAGTGGCCCCATCGGGGGGGAGGGGGCAGCCCCAGCATTTT.

This clone turned up a few times. V gene TRBV6-1 combines with J gene TRBJ1-1; no clear D gene. This CDR3 has 12 amino acids. Germline V lookup: CDR1 MNHNS, CDR2 SASEGT. V lost 7 bases, J lost 3 bases, and 9 bases lay in between. Here the CDR3 reads CASKAEYTEAFF. In DNA, the CDR3 is TGTGCCAGCAAAGCGGAATACACTGAAGCTTTCTTT.

There are many counts of this clone. This may be a read error: a much more frequent sequence differs by one nucleotide. The genes are TRBV7-9 and TRBJ1-1; a possible D gene is TRBD1 (5 bases). Germline CDR1 reads SEHNR; CDR2 reads FQNEAQ (reference sequence). The CDR3 is 14 amino acids. The V and J ends lost 7 bases and 6 bases respectively, with 18 bases between them. The DNA for the CDR3 is TGTGCCAGCAACTTGGTGCCGACAGTTCCTGAAGCTTTCTTT. It is translated as CASNLVPTVPEAFF.

Ten or more counts support this clone. The DNA for the CDR3 is TGCAGCGTTACTGGGGCCCGGCAGTTCTTC. Encoded protein: CSVTGARQFF. The rearrangement joins TRBV29-1 to TRBJ2-1; D might be TRBD1 (5 bases). The CDR3 runs 10 residues. Germline CDR1 SQVTM, CDR2 ANQGSEA. Trimming cost V 5 bases and J 12 bases, with 11 bases left between them.

This clone has only a few counts. The chain links TRBV6-1 to TRBJ2-7; TRBD1 agrees at 7 bases. This CDR3 has 12 amino acids. Losses at the gene ends were 6 bases for V and 3 bases for J; bases not matched to a gene: 2. Germline-derived CDR1 and CDR2 are MNHNS and SASEGT. The CDR3 sequence: CASRGQSYEQYF. CDR3 bases: TGTGCCAGCAGGGGACAGAGCTACGAGCAGTACTTC.

This clone showed up many times. A single base separates this from a much larger clone, so it may be a read error. In DNA, the CDR3 is TGTGCCACCAGCAGACACGGCCGCACCCAGGTAGGGCAGTACTTC. Residues: CATSRHGRTQVGQYF. The V and J genes are TRBV15 and TRBJ2-7; D is uncertain. Germline V lookup: CDR1 LNHNV, CDR2 YYDKDF (reference sequence). V was shortened by 2 bases and J by 9 bases, with 20 bases between the two germline ends. The CDR3 is 15 amino acids. The complete variable domain, with remaining parts taken from reference TRBV15 and TRBJ2-7, reads DAMVIQNPRYQVTQFGKPVTLSCSQTLNHNVMYWYQQKSSQAPKLLFHYYDKDFNNEADTPDNFQSRRPNTSFCFLDIRSPGLGDTAMYLCATSRHGRTQVGQYFGPGTRLTVT.

By proportion, this clone is medium-sized. The rearrangement links TRBV12-3 or TRBV12-4 to TRBJ1-1; D may be TRBD1 (6 bases). This CDR3 is 12 amino acids long. V gave up 3 bases and J gave up 7 bases, with 9 bases separating them. The CDR3 sequence is CASSFSQGEAFF. CDR3 sequence (DNA): TGTGCCAGCAGTTTTTCACAGGGTGAAGCTTTCTTT.

The V and J genes are TRBV5-1 and TRBJ2-1; 9 bases agree with TRBD1. The CDR3 has 17 residues. Unmatched junction bases numbered 4, after V lost 0 bases and J lost 0 bases. Germline CDR1 and CDR2: SGHRS and YFSETQ. CDR3: CASSLGRTGVSYNEQFF. CDR3 nucleotide sequence: TGCGCCAGCAGCTTGGGGAGGACAGGGGTCTCCTACAATGAGCAGTTCTTC.

This clone has at least ten counts. The chain links TRBV20-1 to TRBJ2-5; 11 positions match TRBD1. Germline CDR1 and CDR2: DFQATT and SNEGSKA (reference sequence). There are 14 residues in the CDR3. The trim removed 5 bases at V and 5 bases at J, leaving 7 bases unmatched. CDR3 sequence reads: CSAPGQGASETQYF. Written as DNA, the CDR3 is TGCAGTGCTCCCGGACAGGGGGCGAGTGAGACCCAGTACTTC.

The sample holds a few counts of this clone. This chain connects TRBV10-2 to TRBJ2-7; 7 bases line up with TRBD1. V was pared by 9 bases and J by 3 bases, with 8 bases of the junction left unmatched. Germline lookup yields CDR1 WSHSY and CDR2 SAAADI. CDR3 length: 13 residues. The CDR3 loop is CASRTGGVYEQYF. CDR3 DNA sequence: TGCGCCAGTAGGACAGGAGGTGTCTACGAGCAGTACTTC.

This clone was seen at least ten times. V and J are TRBV7-2 and TRBJ1-5; a weak D match, TRBD1 (6 bases). V lost 4 bases and J 5 bases, leaving 9 bases between the germline ends. The CDR3 loop spans 13 amino acids. Germline V gene sequence: CDR1 SGHTA, CDR2 FQGNSA. CDR3 loop: CASSWQGYQPQHF. The CDR3 DNA reads TGTGCCAGCAGCTGGCAGGGGTATCAGCCCCAGCATTTT.